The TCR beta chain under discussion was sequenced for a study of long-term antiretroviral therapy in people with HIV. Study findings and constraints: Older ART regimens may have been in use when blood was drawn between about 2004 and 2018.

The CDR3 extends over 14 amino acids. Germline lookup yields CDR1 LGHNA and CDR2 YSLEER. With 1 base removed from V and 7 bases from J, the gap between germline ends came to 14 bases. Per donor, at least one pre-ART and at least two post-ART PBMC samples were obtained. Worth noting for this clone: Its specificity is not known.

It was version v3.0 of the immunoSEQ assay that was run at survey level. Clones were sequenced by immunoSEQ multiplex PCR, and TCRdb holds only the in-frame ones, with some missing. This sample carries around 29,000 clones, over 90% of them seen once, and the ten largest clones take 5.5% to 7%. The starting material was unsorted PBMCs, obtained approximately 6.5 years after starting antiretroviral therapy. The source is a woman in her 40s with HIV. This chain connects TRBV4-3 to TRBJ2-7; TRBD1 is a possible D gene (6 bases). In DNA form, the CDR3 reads TGCGCCAGCAGCCAAGTAACAGGGCGAGGAGAGCAGTACTTC. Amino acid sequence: CASSQVTGRGEQYF.